The rows below give T cell receptor beta chains drawn from one sample of a study of T cell responses to AZD1222 COVID-19 vaccine. Using immunoSEQ multiplex PCR, the repertoire was profiled, and TCRdb retains in-frame clones only, with some absent. This table has 120,000 or so clones, roughly 82% appearing once. Here the sequenced sample was peripheral blood, taken 28 days after the second AZD1222 dose. These receptor sequences come from an adult who received the AZD1222 COVID-19 vaccine. CDR3s include the opening cysteine and the closing phenylalanine or tryptophan. A D gene is named only where the DNA matches it firmly. Some rows mark clone size as missing; the rest say once, few, many or name a class of expanded clone.

>.|TRBJ1-1|TRBV21-1|.
TGTGCCAGCAGCCTCCGAGCCACTGAAGCTTTCTTT
CASSLRATEAFF
>.|TRBJ1-1|TRBV10-3|.
TGTGCCATCAGTGAGTCGGGCCCCGATAAAGCTTTCTTT
CAISESGPDKAFF
>.|TRBJ1-5|TRBV10-3|.
TGTGCCATCGGGCGGGACGGCGGCAATCAGCCCCAGCATTTT
CAIGRDGGNQPQHF
>.|TRBJ1-5|TRBV3-1/TRBV3-2|.
TGTGCCAGCAGCCAAGATCTGGGGAGCAATCAGCCCCAGCATTTT
CASSQDLGSNQPQHF
>.|TRBJ2-1|TRBV7-2|.
TGTGCCAGCAGCTTAGTCCAAACTGAGCAGTTCTTC
CASSLVQTEQFF
>few|TRBJ1-4|TRBV29-1|.
TGCAGCGTTGATGAAGGGCGTGAAAAACTGTTTTTT
CSVDEGREKLFF
>.|TRBJ2-2|TRBV10-2|TRBD2
TGCGCCAGCACATTAGCGGGGGCCGGGGAGCTGTTTTTT
CASTLAGAGELFF
>.|TRBJ1-1|TRBV11-2|TRBD1
TGTGCCAGCAGCCCCGGACAGGGGGCGATCGACACTGAAGCTTTCTTT
CASSPGQGAIDTEAFF
>.|TRBJ1-5|TRBV19|TRBD1
TGTGCCAGTAGTAACCGACTGCCTCCCCAGGGGGGCAATCAGCCCCAGCATTTT
CASSNRLPPQGGNQPQHF
>.|TRBJ2-2|TRBV12-3/TRBV12-4|.
TGTGCCAGCAGTTCTTACTGGCCCGGGGAGCTGTTTTTT
CASSSYWPGELFF
>.|TRBJ2-3|TRBV3-1/TRBV3-2|TRBD2
TGTGCCAGCAGTCTAGCGGGGAGGGGCGATACGCAGTATTTT
CASSLAGRGDTQYF
>.|TRBJ1-2|TRBV7-8|.
TGTGCCAGCACCAAGCTTCCGGACTATGGCTACACCTTC
CASTKLPDYGYTF
>.|TRBJ2-7|TRBV21-1|.
TGTGCCAGTCTTATAACCTACAGGGGGCACGGGTCCTACGAGCAGTACTTC
CASLITYRGHGSYEQYF
>.|TRBJ1-1|TRBV10-1|.
TGCGCCAGCAGTGTACAGGGTCGCACTGAAGCTTTCTTT
CASSVQGRTEAFF
>.|TRBJ2-7|TRBV7-9|.
TGTGCCAGCAGCTTAGCTTATTCCTACGAGCAGTACTTC
CASSLAYSYEQYF
>.|TRBJ1-2|TRBV6-5|.
TGTGCCAGCAGTCGGGACTATACTAACTATGGCTACACCTTC
CASSRDYTNYGYTF
>.|TRBJ1-5|TRBV19|.
TGTGCCAGTAGTTTAGGACGGCTCAATCAGCCCCAGCATTTT
CASSLGRLNQPQHF
>once|TRBJ1-5|TRBV2|TRBD1
TGTGCCAGCAGTGAAAACCAGGGGGTACAGCCCCAGCATTTT
CASSENQGVQPQHF
>.|TRBJ2-3|TRBV5-1|TRBD2
TGCGCCAGCAGGCGTAGCGGGGGGGCGCAAGATACGCAGTATTTT
CASRRSGGAQDTQYF
>.|TRBJ2-2|TRBV4-3|.
TGCGCCAGCAGCCAGGAGGCGGCGGCGGCCGGGGAGCTGTTTTTT
CASSQEAAAAGELFF